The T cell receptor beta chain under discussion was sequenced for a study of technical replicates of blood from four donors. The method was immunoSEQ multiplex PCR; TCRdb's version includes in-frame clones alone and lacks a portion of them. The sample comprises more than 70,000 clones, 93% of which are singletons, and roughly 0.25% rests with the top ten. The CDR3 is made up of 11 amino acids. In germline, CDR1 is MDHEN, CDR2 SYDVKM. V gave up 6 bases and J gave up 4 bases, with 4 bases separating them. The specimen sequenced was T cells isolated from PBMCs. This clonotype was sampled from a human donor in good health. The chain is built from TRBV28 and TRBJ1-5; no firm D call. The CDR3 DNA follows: TGTGCCAGCAGCCAAAATCAGCCCCAGCATTTT. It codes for CASSQNQPQHF.